Listed here is a single T cell receptor beta chain. Per the germline V gene, CDR1 is MDHEN and CDR2 is SYDVKM. The CDR3 is made up of 15 amino acids. V lost 2 bases and J lost 7, with 14 bases in between. Some clones are missing from TCRdb's copy, which holds only in-frame ones; the method was immunoSEQ multiplex PCR. The sample comprises around 49,000 clones, about 88% of which are singletons, and 2.4% rests with the top ten. This record comes from a study of PD-L1 blockade in urothelial cancer. Study as a whole: Patients took up atezolizumab at some point between 2014 and 2015 at 1,200 mg intravenously every 3 weeks.

Time point described: peripheral blood 6 weeks after treatment start. The rearrangement joins TRBV28 to TRBJ1-4; a weak D match, TRBD1 (6 bases). Sample: PBMCs, taken around atezolizumab (anti-PD-L1) treatment. This TCR came from a man aged 55 to 70 with urothelial cancer. The CDR3: CASSLGGARSEKLFF. The CDR3 DNA sequence: TGTGCCAGCAGTTTAGGGGGGGCGCGGAGTGAAAAACTGTTTTTT. The full variable domain, in which reference TRBV28 and TRBJ1-4 provide the parts outside the CDR3, is DVKVTQSSRYLVKRTGEKVFLECVQDMDHENMFWYRQDPGLGLRLIYFSYDVKMKEKGDIPEGYSVSREKKERFSLILESASTNQTSMYLCASSLGGARSEKLFFGSGTQLSVL.